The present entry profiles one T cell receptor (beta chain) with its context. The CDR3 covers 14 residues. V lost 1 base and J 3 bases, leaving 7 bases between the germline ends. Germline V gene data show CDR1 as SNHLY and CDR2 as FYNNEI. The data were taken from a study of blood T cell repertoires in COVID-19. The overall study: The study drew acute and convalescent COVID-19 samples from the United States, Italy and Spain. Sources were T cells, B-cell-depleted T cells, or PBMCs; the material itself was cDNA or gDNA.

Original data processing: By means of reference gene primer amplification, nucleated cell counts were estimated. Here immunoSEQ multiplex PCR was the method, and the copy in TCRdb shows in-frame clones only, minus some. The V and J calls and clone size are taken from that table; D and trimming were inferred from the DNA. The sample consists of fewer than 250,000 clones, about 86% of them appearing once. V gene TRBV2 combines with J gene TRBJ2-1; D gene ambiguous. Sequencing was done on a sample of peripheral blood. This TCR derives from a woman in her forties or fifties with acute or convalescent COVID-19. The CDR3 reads CASSEGLHYNEQFF. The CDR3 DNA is TGTGCCAGCAGTGAAGGACTCCACTACAATGAGCAGTTCTTC.